The 28 T cell receptor beta chains listed next were all sequenced from one sample in a study of blood T cell repertoires in COVID-19. This table comes from immunoSEQ multiplex PCR, and its TCRdb copy is limited to in-frame clones, with some not included. Counted here are around 200,000 clones, roughly 90% occurring once; the ten biggest clones make up roughly 20%. Sequences were obtained from peripheral blood. These receptors were taken from a man aged 70 or older with active or convalescent COVID-19.

The J gene is TRBJ2-7, the V gene TRBV11-2; 8 bases agree with TRBD2. The germline gives CDR1 SGHAT, CDR2 FQNNGV. The CDR3 totals 17 residues. After removal of 1 base from V and 4 bases from J, the junction contained 12 bases not matched to a gene. The CDR3 reads CASSLASSGGPAYEQYF. The DNA of the CDR3 is TGTGCCAGCAGCTTAGCATCCAGCGGGGGCCCCGCGTACGAGCAGTACTTC. The variable domain in full, with the rest retrieved from reference TRBV11-2 and TRBJ2-7, is EAGVAQSPRYKIIEKRQSVAFWCNPISGHATLYWYQQILGQGPKLLIQFQNNGVVDDSQLPKDRFSAERLKGVDSTLKIQPAKLEDSAVYLCASSLASSGGPAYEQYFGPGTRLTVT.

V gene TRBV6-6 combines with J gene TRBJ2-1; TRBD1 matches at 9 bases. V dropped 6 bases and J dropped 9; count of bases not matched to a gene: 12. The CDR3 is 15 amino acids. Germline CDR1 is MNHNY and CDR2 is SVGAGI (reference sequence). CDR3 sequence reads: CASRQPMGQGIEQFF. The CDR3 coding sequence is TGTGCCAGCAGGCAACCCATGGGACAGGGAATTGAGCAGTTCTTC.

The V gene is TRBV5-4, the J gene TRBJ2-5; TRBD1 matches 9 bases. The CDR3 runs 15 residues. Germline CDR1 reads SGHNT; CDR2 reads YYREEE (reference sequence). V was pared by 3 bases and J by 4 bases, with 7 bases of the junction left unmatched. The CDR3 DNA is TGTGCCAGCAGCTCCGGGACAGGGTCGGGAGAGACCCAGTACTTC. Translation: CASSSGTGSGETQYF.

The DNA for the CDR3 is TGTGCCAGCAGCCAGGGGGGTACCTCTGGAAACACCATATATTTT. Translating it yields CASSQGGTSGNTIYF. The chain employs TRBV14 and TRBJ1-3; the D gene is possibly TRBD1 (5 bases). The germline V gene has CDR1 SGHDN and CDR2 FVKESK. V shed 3 bases and J shed 0 bases, with 9 bases lying between them. This CDR3 spans 15 amino acids.

The V gene is TRBV27, the J gene TRBJ2-1; D possibly corresponds to TRBD2 (5 bases). Germline V CDR1 and CDR2: MNHEY, SMNVEV (reference sequence). This CDR3 comprises 11 residues. Trimming shortened V by 7 bases and J by 8 bases, and 9 bases separated the two germline ends. The CDR3 spells CASNDGDEQFF. CDR3 sequence (DNA): TGTGCCAGCAATGACGGGGATGAGCAGTTCTTC.

The V and J genes are TRBV7-2 and TRBJ1-2; 7 positions agree with TRBD1. The CDR3 contains 16 residues. V lost 1 base, J lost 4 bases, and 9 bases stayed unmatched. Germline values: CDR1 SGHTA, CDR2 FQGNSA. This CDR3 reads CASSLEGGQRLYGYTF. DNA of the CDR3: TGTGCCAGCAGCTTAGAGGGGGGACAGCGCCTCTATGGCTACACCTTC.

This clone has only one observation. The V gene is TRBV10-3, the J gene TRBJ2-7, with 9 bases aligning to TRBD1. The CDR3 is made up of 15 amino acids. With V trimmed by 5 bases and J by 0 bases, 5 bases remained unmatched. The V gene's germline CDR1 is ENHRY and CDR2 SYGVKD. CDR3 sequence (DNA): TGTGCCATCAGTTCCCAGGACAGGGGCTCCTACGAGCAGTACTTC. Protein: CAISSQDRGSYEQYF.

The sample holds one count of this clone. The chain recombines TRBV6-2 or TRBV6-3 with TRBJ2-7; the match to TRBD2 covers 7 bases. Germline V gene data show CDR1 as MNHEY and CDR2 as SVGEGT. This CDR3 comprises 14 residues. V trimming: 4 bases; J trimming: 6 bases; junction bases outside the gene matches: 9. CDR3 loop: CASSFGPREGEQYF. CDR3 DNA sequence: TGTGCCAGCAGTTTTGGTCCGAGGGAGGGCGAGCAGTACTTC.

About this clone itself: Other DNA sequences in the sample encode the same CDR3. The chain has TRBV18 and TRBJ1-1; weak D call: TRBD1 (5 bases). Trimming left V 1 base short and J 0 bases short, with 9 bases between. This CDR3 is 15 amino acids long. In germline, CDR1 is KGHSH, CDR2 LQKENI. DNA for the CDR3: TGTGCCAGCTCACCACGGGGGGGTCTGAACACTGAAGCTTTCTTT. The encoded protein is CASSPRGGLNTEAFF.

The rearrangement links TRBV15 to TRBJ2-7, with TRBD1 matching over 7 bases. Trimming removed 3 bases from V and 0 bases from J; junction bases left unmatched: 2. The germline V gene encodes CDR1 LNHNV and CDR2 YYDKDF (reference sequence). This CDR3 contains 14 residues. The CDR3 DNA reads as TGTGCCACCAGCAGGGACAGGACCTCCTACGAGCAGTACTTC. It yields the protein CATSRDRTSYEQYF.

This rearrangement joins TRBV6-5 to TRBJ2-7, with D perhaps matching TRBD2 (6 bases). CDR1 and CDR2 from the germline V gene are MNHEY and SVGAGI. The CDR3 runs 14 residues. Between the trimmed V and J ends, which lost 6 bases and 7 bases, there was a span of 19 bases. CDR3: CASSPPGRLAEQYF. Written as DNA, the CDR3 is TGTGCCAGCAGCCCCCCGGGACGGCTAGCGGAGCAGTACTTC.

This clone came up many times. The V gene is TRBV5-1, the J gene TRBJ2-1; 11 bases match TRBD1. Germline V gives CDR1 SGHRS, CDR2 YFSETQ. There are 13 residues in the CDR3. Losses at the gene ends were 4 bases for V and 9 bases for J; bases not matched to a gene: 3. CDR3 nucleotides: TGCGCCAGCAGCCACGGGACAGGGGGTGAGCAGTTCTTC. This encodes CASSHGTGGEQFF. Filled out from reference TRBV5-1 and TRBJ2-1, the complete variable domain reads KAGVTQTPRYLIKTRGQQVTLSCSPISGHRSVSWYQQTPGQGLQFLFEYFSETQRNKGNFPGRFSGRQFSNSRSEMNVSTLELGDSALYLCASSHGTGGEQFFGPGTRLTVL.

The chain couples TRBV10-3 to TRBJ1-2, with D tentatively TRBD1 (5 bases). The CDR3 spans 12 residues. V gave up 10 bases and J gave up 4 bases, with 13 bases separating them. Per germline, CDR1 ENHRY and CDR2 SYGVKD. DNA for the CDR3: TGTGCCAGTCTTCGGGGGAGCTATGGCTACACCTTC. It encodes CASLRGSYGYTF.

The V gene is TRBV28, the J gene TRBJ1-3, with D maybe TRBD1 (6 bases). V shed 2 bases and J shed 0 bases, with 11 bases lying between them. Germline CDR1 and CDR2: MDHEN and SYDVKM. The CDR3 contains 16 residues. CDR3 sequence (DNA): TGTGCCAGCAGTTTAGGGGGCACCTCCTCTGGAAACACCATATATTTT. Encoded protein: CASSLGGTSSGNTIYF.

The chain uses TRBV7-9 and TRBJ1-2; D perhaps matches TRBD1 (6 bases). Germline CDR1 and CDR2: SEHNR and FQNEAQ (reference sequence). The CDR3 consists of 14 residues. The V end lost 6 bases, the J end lost 2 bases, and 13 bases lay between the germline ends. CDR3: CASRPGTYNYGYTF. CDR3 coding DNA: TGTGCCAGCAGACCCGGGACATACAACTATGGCTACACCTTC. Full variable domain (missing parts from reference TRBV7-9 and TRBJ1-2): DTGVSQNPRHKITKRGQNVTFRCDPISEHNRLYWYRQTLGQGPEFLTYFQNEAQLEKSRLLSDRFSAERPKGSFSTLEIQRTEQGDSAMYLCASRPGTYNYGYTFGSGTRLTVV.

The chain recombines TRBV24-1 with TRBJ2-5; 7 bases are shared with TRBD1. V lost 5 bases, J lost 4 bases, and 9 bases stayed unmatched. The CDR3 has 15 residues. Per germline, CDR1 KGHDR and CDR2 SFDVKD. CDR3 residues: CATSGTGPLGETQYF. In DNA, the CDR3 is TGTGCCACCAGTGGGACAGGACCTCTGGGAGAGACCCAGTACTTC.

CDR3 coding DNA: TGTGCCAGCTCACCACTATCGATTACAGGGGCCTTCGGGACTTACGAGCAGTACTTC. Amino acids: CASSPLSITGAFGTYEQYF. The V call is TRBV18, the J call TRBJ2-7; a weak D match, TRBD1 (7 bases). V dropped 1 base and J dropped 4 bases, with 26 bases sitting between them. Germline V lookup: CDR1 KGHSH, CDR2 LQKENI. CDR3 length: 19 residues.

This clone appeared a single time. The rearrangement joins TRBV27 to TRBJ1-2; 8 bases align to TRBD1. This CDR3 region has 15 residues. Germline assignment: CDR1 MNHEY and CDR2 SMNVEV (reference sequence). The trim removed 4 bases at V and 5 bases at J, leaving 9 bases unmatched. CDR3 residues: CASSSRQGWRYGYTF. The CDR3 DNA reads as TGTGCCAGCAGTTCCAGACAGGGGTGGCGGTATGGCTACACCTTC.

This chain connects TRBV7-2 to TRBJ1-5, with no clear D. The CDR3 sequence is 13 residues long. Per the germline V gene, CDR1 is SGHTA and CDR2 is FQGNSA. The germline V and J ends were trimmed by 2 bases and 2 bases, with 4 bases remaining between them. The CDR3 coding sequence is TGTGCCAGCAGCTTACCGGGCAATCAGCCCCAGCATTTT. Encoded protein: CASSLPGNQPQHF.

The V and J genes are TRBV10-3 and TRBJ2-7; D is perhaps TRBD1 (5 bases). The CDR3 contains 13 residues. Germline CDR1 ENHRY, CDR2 SYGVKD. V shed 4 bases and J shed 0 bases, with 7 bases lying between them. The CDR3 bases are TGTGCCATCAGTGGGGGCGGCTCCTACGAGCAGTACTTC. It encodes CAISGGGSYEQYF.

V gene TRBV6-1 combines with J gene TRBJ1-2; D gene unclear. The CDR3 is 15 amino acids. Germline CDR1 and CDR2: MNHNS and SASEGT. V lost 1 base and J lost 1, with 10 bases in between. The CDR3 DNA follows: TGTGCCAGCAGTGAAGGACTGTTCAGTAACTATGGCTACACCTTC. Residues: CASSEGLFSNYGYTF.

This rearrangement joins TRBV6-2 or TRBV6-3 to TRBJ1-5; 9 positions match TRBD1. The germline CDR1 and CDR2 sequences are MNHEY and SVGEGT. The CDR3 contains 16 residues. V shed 6 bases and J 5 bases; nucleotides not matched to a gene: 11. The CDR3 coding sequence is TGTGCCAGCAGCCCCTCGGGACAGGGTAATCATCAGCCCCAGCATTTT. Its protein product is CASSPSGQGNHQPQHF.

This chain links TRBV5-1 with TRBJ2-7, with 10 positions matching TRBD1. The length of the CDR3 is 14 residues. Germline trimming cut 3 bases from V and 6 bases from J; bases unmatched to any gene: 6. CDR1 and CDR2 (germline): SGHRS, YFSETQ. The CDR3 here is CASSWDRGAAEQYF. CDR3 sequence (DNA): TGCGCCAGCAGCTGGGACAGGGGCGCCGCCGAGCAGTACTTC.

The chain has TRBV5-1 and TRBJ2-7, with TRBD1 matching 7 bases. Unmatched junction bases numbered 10, after V lost 4 bases and J lost 0 bases. The CDR3 length is 16 residues. Looked up from germline, CDR1 is SGHRS and CDR2 is YFSETQ. CDR3 sequence reads: CASSRQGAISSYEQYF. The CDR3 DNA reads as TGCGCCAGCAGCCGACAGGGCGCAATAAGCTCCTACGAGCAGTACTTC.

This sequence joins TRBV18 and TRBJ1-5, with 8 bases fitting TRBD1. The V gene end was trimmed by 3 bases and the J gene end by 6 bases; junction bases not matched to a gene: 4. The CDR3 is made up of 14 amino acids. Germline V CDR1 and CDR2: KGHSH, LQKENI. The CDR3 loop is CASSPTGAIQPQHF. The CDR3 nucleotides are TGTGCCAGCTCACCGACAGGGGCAATTCAGCCCCAGCATTTT.

This sequence joins TRBV7-9 and TRBJ2-3; TRBD1 agrees at 8 bases. This CDR3 contains 16 residues. CDR1 SEHNR and CDR2 FQNEAQ come from the germline V gene (reference sequence). The J segment lost 2 bases and the V segment lost 2 bases, leaving 6 bases of the junction unmatched. CDR3 amino acids: CASSLISGGVTDTQYF. CDR3 coding DNA: TGTGCCAGCAGCTTAATTTCAGGGGGCGTCACAGATACGCAGTATTTT.

The chain joins TRBV7-5 to TRBJ1-5. TRBV7-5 is flagged as a pseudogene. The CDR3 consists of 13 residues. The chain's CDR3 is CARSSGVNQPQHF. Here the CDR3 DNA reads TGTGCCAGAAGCTCGGGGGTCAATCAGCCCCAGCATTTT.

The J gene is TRBJ2-1, the V gene TRBV5-1; TRBD1 aligns across 10 bases. Germline loops: CDR1 SGHRS, CDR2 YFSETQ. This CDR3 is 17 amino acids long. V lost 0 bases, J lost 4 bases, and 7 bases stayed unmatched. The DNA for the CDR3 is TGCGCCAGCAGCTTGGCCAAGGGGACAGGGGTATACAATGAGCAGTTCTTC. Translated: CASSLAKGTGVYNEQFF. The full variable domain, in which reference TRBV5-1 and TRBJ2-1 provide the parts outside the CDR3, is KAGVTQTPRYLIKTRGQQVTLSCSPISGHRSVSWYQQTPGQGLQFLFEYFSETQRNKGNFPGRFSGRQFSNSRSEMNVSTLELGDSALYLCASSLAKGTGVYNEQFFGPGTRLTVL.